This T cell receptor beta chain was identified in a study of blood T cell repertoires in COVID-19. Germline-derived CDR1 and CDR2 are MNHEY and SVGAGI. This CDR3 comprises 13 residues. Trimming pared 4 bases from V and 3 bases from J, leaving 10 bases between. TCRdb's table, derived via immunoSEQ multiplex PCR, lists solely in-frame clones and lacks some. The data contain roughly 100,000 clones, over 85% of them singletons. The genes are TRBV6-5 and TRBJ2-7, with D perhaps TRBD1 (6 bases). The source material was peripheral blood. The TCR was taken from a woman aged 80 or over in a cohort sampled during active COVID-19. CDR3 nucleotide sequence: TGTGCCAGCAGTTCCCAACAGGGCTACGAGCAGTACTTC. Translation: CASSSQQGYEQYF.